The clone carrying this T cell receptor beta chain was seen only a few times. Its target is not known. Using its own MiXCR run on the reads, TCRdb lists one record per CDR3 protein. The table lists about 20,000 distinct CDR3 sequences, around two fifths of them singletons. This sample is part of a study of T cell repertoires in cytomegalovirus infection. At the level of the study: Alongside well-studied HLA-B-restricted CMV epitopes, recently identified HLA-C-restricted CMV epitopes were also used.

The clonotype comes from a human donor in good health (CMV status not recorded). Some clones in this sample may be carry-over from other donors' samples. This material consisted of CD8+ T cells from cultured PBMCs, taken from culture after CMV antigen stimulation.

The CDR3 protein is CASSLRLAGAETQYF. The CDR3 DNA sequence: TGTGCCAGCAGCCTCAGACTAGCGGGCGCAGAGACCCAGTACTTC. This rearrangement joins TRBV7-8 to TRBJ2-5; 10 bases align to TRBD2. Trimming removed 5 bases from V and 4 bases from J; junction bases left unmatched: 7. Germline V gene lookup returns CDR1 SGHVS and CDR2 FQNEAQ. The CDR3 runs 15 residues. The full variable domain, completed using reference TRBV7-8 and TRBJ2-5, is GAGVSQSPRYKVAKRGQDVALRCDPISGHVSLFWYQQALGQGPEFLTYFQNEAQLDKSGLPSDRFFAERPEGSVSTLKIQRTQQEDSAVYLCASSLRLAGAETQYFGPGTRLLVL.